Below, 18 T cell receptor beta chains from the same sample are listed, as sequenced in a study of graft-versus-host responses after intestinal transplantation. Profiled with immunoSEQ multiplex PCR; TCRdb holds only in-frame clones, not every one. The table lists approximately 4,600 clones, more than 25% of them singletons, with roughly 4.8% in the top ten. The specimen comprised alloreactive CD4+ T cells from a mixed lymphocyte reaction culture, sampled before intestinal transplant. Regarding subset: CFSE-low proliferating T cells sorted from approximately 6-day pre-transplant mixed lymphocyte reaction (GvH or HvG direction). These receptors came from a human patient who received an intestinal transplant.

In its sample, this clone ranks as medium-sized (0.01 to 0.1%). The chain combines TRBV6-5 with TRBJ2-7; 8 bases fit TRBD1. With 0 bases clipped from V and 3 bases from J, the junction kept 7 bases outside the gene matches. In germline, CDR1 is MNHEY, CDR2 SVGAGI. The CDR3 has 16 residues. CDR3 in DNA: TGTGCCAGCAGTTACTCTCTCGTACAGGGGGTCTACGAGCAGTACTTC. This codes for CASSYSLVQGVYEQYF.

By share, this clone ranks as medium-sized. J is TRBJ1-2 and V is TRBV7-9, with D perhaps TRBD1 (5 bases). Trimming shortened V by 2 bases and J by 8 bases, and 12 bases separated the two germline ends. The CDR3 has 13 residues. The germline gives CDR1 SEHNR, CDR2 FQNEAQ (reference sequence). The CDR3, as DNA: TGTGCCAGCAGCTTATCCAGGGAGGTGGGCTACACCTTC. Residues: CASSLSREVGYTF.

This clone occurred a few times. The chain uses TRBV27 and TRBJ1-2; 8 nucleotides agree with TRBD1. The CDR3 loop spans 15 amino acids. The germline V gene encodes CDR1 MNHEY and CDR2 SMNVEV (reference sequence). V lost 6 bases, J lost 6 bases, and 12 bases stayed unmatched. Here the CDR3 reads CASRGRRGRGDGYTF. CDR3 coding DNA: TGTGCCAGCAGGGGCCGCAGGGGGCGCGGGGATGGCTACACCTTC.

This rearrangement joins TRBV7-9 to TRBJ2-7, with D possibly matching TRBD2 (5 bases). The CDR3 consists of 14 residues. Germline V lookup: CDR1 SEHNR, CDR2 FQNEAQ (reference sequence). V lost 5 bases and J lost 5, with 16 bases in between. The CDR3 loop is CASSLTIGVNEQYF. CDR3 DNA: TGTGCCAGCAGCCTGACTATCGGGGTAAACGAGCAGTACTTC.

The V call is TRBV4-2, the J call TRBJ2-1; maybe TRBD1 (5 bases). The V and J ends lost 0 bases and 7 bases respectively, with 19 bases between them. This CDR3 is built from 17 residues. In germline, CDR1 is LGHNA, CDR2 YNFKEQ. The CDR3 loop reads CASSQDPGNHAWNEQFF. CDR3 DNA: TGTGCCAGCAGCCAAGATCCAGGGAATCATGCTTGGAATGAGCAGTTCTTC.

Of note for this clone: One end of the junction varies from germline; a read error may be responsible. The rearrangement joins TRBV6-5 to TRBJ1-1, with no clear D. The CDR3 loop spans 15 amino acids. Per germline, CDR1 MNHEY and CDR2 SVGAGI. The CDR3 bases are TGTGCCAGCAGCCCGCCGGGGTCCATGAACACTGAAGCCTTCTTT. Translated, it gives CASSPPGSMNTEAFF.

This chain joins TRBV29-1 and TRBJ2-7; tentatively, D is TRBD1 (5 bases). Trimming shortened V by 4 bases and J by 3 bases, and 16 bases separated the two germline ends. The CDR3 has 14 residues. Germline V gives CDR1 SQVTM, CDR2 ANQGSEA. CDR3 in amino acids: CSVGGLAGRYEQYF. The CDR3 coding sequence is TGCAGCGTTGGGGGCCTGGCAGGCCGCTACGAGCAGTACTTC.

The V gene is TRBV6-5, the J gene TRBJ2-7, with 8 bases aligning to TRBD2. CDR1 MNHEY and CDR2 SVGAGI come from the germline V gene. The V gene end was trimmed by 5 bases and the J gene end by 6 bases; junction bases not matched to a gene: 6. The CDR3 extends over 13 amino acids. The CDR3 DNA reads as TGTGCCAGCAGTCTGGGACTAGGAGCCGAGCAGTACTTC. Protein product: CASSLGLGAEQYF.

The chain combines TRBV7-3 with TRBJ2-5, with D hard to call. The germline V and J ends were trimmed by 2 bases and 4 bases, with 14 bases remaining between them. CDR3 size: 15 residues. Germline CDR1 SGHTA, CDR2 FQGTGA. The CDR3 DNA reads TGTGCCAGCAGCTTAGGCTTCTTGTGGGGAGAGACCCAGTACTTC. It is translated as CASSLGFLWGETQYF.

This clone was counted between two and nine times. V gene TRBV4-1 combines with J gene TRBJ2-5; D is perhaps TRBD1 or TRBD2 (6 bases each). CDR1 and CDR2 from the germline V gene are MGHRA and YSYEKL. The CDR3 is 15 residues long. V dropped 4 bases and J dropped 2 bases, with 14 bases sitting between them. The CDR3 protein is CASSRGAAGQETQYF. The CDR3 region has the DNA TGCGCCAGCAGCCGGGGGGCGGCGGGGCAAGAGACCCAGTACTTC.

The genes are TRBV23-1 and TRBJ2-3; 10 nucleotides line up with TRBD2. TRBV23-1 is filed as an ORF, its function uncertain. The CDR3 is 17 amino acids. V shed 4 bases, J shed 0 bases, and the junction held 7 bases outside the gene matches. The CDR3 loop is CASSLSGGIKSTDTQYF. For the CDR3, the DNA is TGCGCCAGCAGTCTTAGCGGGGGGATAAAAAGCACAGATACGCAGTATTTT.

About this clone: A single base separates this from a much larger clone, so it may be a read error. This chain connects TRBV7-9 to TRBJ2-1; D gene uncertain. CDR1 SEHNR and CDR2 FQNEAQ come from the germline V gene (reference sequence). V dropped 5 bases and J dropped 8 bases, with 16 bases sitting between them. CDR3 length: 14 residues. The CDR3, as DNA: TGTGCCAGCAGCCCCCGGTGCCCGAACGATGAGCAGTTCTTC. Its translation: CASSPRCPNDEQFF.

This chain joins TRBV9 and TRBJ2-1; D is unclear. Germline V gene sequence: CDR1 SGDLS, CDR2 YYNGEE. The CDR3 is 14 residues long. Trimming shortened V by 2 bases and J by 5 bases, and 11 bases separated the two germline ends. CDR3 residues: CASSVRGIHNEQFF. CDR3 coding DNA: TGTGCCAGCAGCGTGCGTGGGATCCACAATGAGCAGTTCTTC.

In its sample, this clone was seen a few times. J is TRBJ2-3 and V is TRBV2; TRBD2 agrees at 9 bases. V was clipped by 2 bases and J by 3 bases; unmatched bases: 12. This CDR3 contains 18 residues. The germline CDR1 and CDR2 sequences are SNHLY and FYNNEI. CDR3 residues: CASSERGLAGARTDTQYF. CDR3 DNA: TGTGCCAGCAGTGAAAGGGGACTAGCAGGGGCTCGAACAGATACGCAGTATTTT.

Comments on this clone: A single base separates this from a much larger clone, so it may be a read error. This chain uses TRBV6-5 with TRBJ1-2; perhaps TRBD1 as D (6 bases). The germline gives CDR1 MNHEY, CDR2 SVGAGI. This CDR3 contains 14 residues. The CDR3 DNA follows: TGTGCCATCAGTCGGGACACTGCTAACTATGGCTACACCTTC. Residues: CAISRDTANYGYTF.

CDR3 in amino acids: CAGVAGTEYSYNEQFF. Here the CDR3 DNA reads TGTGCCGGAGTCGCCGGGACGGAGTATAGTTACAATGAGCAGTTCTTC. The chain uses TRBV7-6 and TRBJ2-1, with D tentatively TRBD1 or TRBD2 (5 bases each). Between the trimmed V and J ends, which lost 11 bases and 4 bases, there was a span of 24 bases. Germline lookup yields CDR1 SGHVS and CDR2 FNYEAQ. The CDR3 covers 16 residues.

This clone is medium-sized within its sample. The genes are TRBV10-1 and TRBJ2-3, with 8 bases matching TRBD1. The CDR3 consists of 15 residues. The germline CDR1 and CDR2 sequences are WNHNN and SYGVQD (reference sequence). J gave up 1 base and V 0 bases, and 0 bases lay outside the gene matches. As DNA, the CDR3 is TGCGCCAGCAGTGAGTCGACAGGGGGCACAGATACGCAGTATTTT. Protein sequence: CASSESTGGTDTQYF.

This clone was picked up a small number of times. CDR3 residues: CASSIGPPSNQPQHF. CDR3 in DNA: TGTGCCAGTAGTATAGGGCCACCTAGCAATCAGCCCCAGCATTTT. V is TRBV19 and J is TRBJ1-5, with no clear D. The germline gives CDR1 LNHDA, CDR2 SQIVND (reference sequence). The CDR3 has 15 residues. Trimming took 1 base from V and 0 from J, leaving 7 bases between them. Filled out from reference TRBV19 and TRBJ1-5, the complete variable domain reads DGGITQSPKYLFRKEGQNVTLSCEQNLNHDAMYWYRQDPGQGLRLIYYSQIVNDFQKGDIAEGYSVSREKKESFPLTVTSAQKNPTAFYLCASSIGPPSNQPQHFGDGTRLSIL.